Reported below is one TCR beta chain. This record belongs to a study of CD8 T cells in Susac syndrome. RNA amounts of about 0.5 to 1 ug underwent reverse transcription with random hexamers. TCRdb re-derived calls from the immunoSEQ multiplex PCR reads in MiXCR, one entry per CDR3 protein. The sample consists of about 180,000 distinct CDR3 sequences, about 94% of them appearing once. The CDR3 covers 16 residues. V lost 2 bases and J lost 0; bases outside the gene matches: 4. Germline V gene sequence: CDR1 SQVTM, CDR2 ANQGSEA. This sequence originates from a human donor with Susac syndrome. Source material: CD4+ T cells from PBMCs. The genes are TRBV29-1 and TRBJ2-3; 11 nucleotides agree with TRBD2. In nucleotides, the CDR3 is TGCAGCGTTGAACTAGCGGGGGGACCTAGCACAGATACGCAGTATTTT. Protein sequence: CSVELAGGPSTDTQYF.